These 19 T cell receptor beta chains came from one sample sequenced in a study of blood T cell repertoires in COVID-19. Clones were read by immunoSEQ multiplex PCR, and TCRdb kept only the in-frame ones, dropping some. The sample lists over 200,000 clones, around 86% occurring once. Sequenced input: peripheral blood. The receptors were sampled from a man aged 55 to 70 who had recovered from COVID-19.

This clone appeared a few times. The chain uses TRBV7-8 and TRBJ1-5, with a weak D call TRBD1 (5 bases). Between the trimmed V and J ends, which lost 5 bases and 7 bases, there was a span of 15 bases. Germline-derived CDR1 and CDR2 are SGHVS and FQNEAQ. This CDR3 has 14 amino acids. CDR3 coding DNA: TGTGCCAGCAGCCTCCAGGGAAGAAAACAGCCCCAGCATTTT. Translating it yields CASSLQGRKQPQHF.

The chain links TRBV5-1 to TRBJ1-1; 8 bases line up with TRBD1. Germline CDR1 is SGHRS and CDR2 is YFSETQ. The CDR3 contains 14 residues. The trim removed 5 bases at V and 4 bases at J, leaving 7 bases unmatched. The CDR3 sequence is CASSKGTGGTEAFF. CDR3 in DNA: TGCGCCAGCAGTAAAGGAACAGGGGGCACTGAAGCTTTCTTT.

The chain links TRBV19 to TRBJ1-4; no definite D call. The CDR3 is 14 amino acids. V dropped 2 bases and J dropped 2 bases, with 6 bases sitting between them. Per germline, CDR1 LNHDA and CDR2 SQIVND (reference sequence). CDR3 residues: CASSISWTNEKLFF. The CDR3 nucleotides are TGTGCCAGTAGTATAAGCTGGACTAATGAAAAACTGTTTTTT.

The chain employs TRBV20-1 and TRBJ2-1; 14 bases line up with TRBD2. Germline CDR1 is DFQATT and CDR2 is SNEGSKA (reference sequence). With 3 bases clipped from V and 12 bases from J, the junction kept 7 bases outside the gene matches. This CDR3 is 14 amino acids long. CDR3 sequence: CSASKGLAGARQFF. The CDR3 DNA reads TGCAGTGCTAGTAAGGGACTAGCGGGAGCTAGGCAGTTCTTC.

CDR3 in DNA: TGTGCCAGCTCAACGACAGTGAACACTGAAGCTTTCTTT. It translates to CASSTTVNTEAFF. The chain carries TRBV18 and TRBJ1-1, with D maybe TRBD1 (5 bases). This CDR3 comprises 13 residues. V was clipped by 5 bases and J by 0 bases, with 7 bases between them. Germline CDR1 is KGHSH and CDR2 is LQKENI.

V usage is TRBV2 and J usage is TRBJ2-2; D is perhaps TRBD2 (5 bases). The ends were cut back, 8 bases at V and 0 bases at J, with 10 bases in the middle. Germline values: CDR1 SNHLY, CDR2 FYNNEI. The CDR3 runs 14 residues. CDR3 in amino acids: CASRTGTNTGELFF. The CDR3 DNA reads as TGTGCCAGCCGGACGGGAACGAACACCGGGGAGCTGTTTTTT.

The V call is TRBV27, the J call TRBJ2-7; 10 bases are a match to TRBD1. Germline-derived CDR1 and CDR2 are MNHEY and SMNVEV (reference sequence). J lost 7 bases, V lost 7 bases, and 16 bases had no gene match. This CDR3 is 16 amino acids long. The CDR3 is CASTLHRDRGYLEQYF. In DNA form, the CDR3 reads TGTGCCAGCACCCTCCACCGGGACAGGGGTTATCTGGAGCAGTACTTC.

The chain uses TRBV6-5 and TRBJ2-1; the match to TRBD1 covers 10 bases. The CDR3 runs to 15 residues. Germline V gene sequence: CDR1 MNHEY, CDR2 SVGAGI. V shed 5 bases, J shed 1 base, and the junction held 2 bases outside the gene matches. CDR3 DNA sequence: TGTGCCAGCAGTACGGGACAGGGGTCCTACAATGAGCAGTTCTTC. It translates to CASSTGQGSYNEQFF.

In regard to this clone: The sample has other DNA sequences that encode this CDR3 too. The chain carries TRBV9 and TRBJ2-3; D ambiguous. Looked up from germline, CDR1 is SGDLS and CDR2 is YYNGEE. The V end lost 0 bases, the J end lost 2 bases, and 7 bases lay between the germline ends. The CDR3 is made up of 14 amino acids. CDR3 in amino acids: CASSVARYTDTQYF. Written as DNA, the CDR3 is TGTGCCAGCAGCGTAGCGCGCTACACAGATACGCAGTATTTT.

J is TRBJ1-2 and V is TRBV30; D remains ambiguous. This CDR3 region has 14 residues. The V and J ends lost 1 base and 8 bases respectively, with 17 bases between them. Germline CDR1 reads GTSNPN; CDR2 reads SVGIG (reference sequence). The CDR3 region has the DNA TGTGCCTGGAGTGGAATGATCTTCAGCGGCGGCTACACCTTC. This encodes CAWSGMIFSGGYTF.

This chain uses TRBV7-2 with TRBJ2-7, with 7 bases identical to TRBD2. The CDR3 has 16 amino acids. Germline V gene data show CDR1 as SGHTA and CDR2 as FQGNSA. V gave up 4 bases and J gave up 3 bases; unmatched junction bases: 12. In DNA, the CDR3 is TGTGCCAGCAGCTCCCCGGGGGGAAAAATCAGCTACGAGCAGTACTTC. It codes for CASSSPGGKISYEQYF.

This rearrangement joins TRBV29-1 to TRBJ1-5, with a possible D match to TRBD1 (6 bases). Germline CDR1 and CDR2: SQVTM and ANQGSEA. The germline V and J ends were trimmed by 4 bases and 3 bases, with 10 bases remaining between them. This CDR3 comprises 13 residues. CDR3 nucleotides: TGCAGCGTTGCAGGGGAGCTCAATCAGCCCCAGCATTTT. This encodes CSVAGELNQPQHF.

CDR3 region: CASSSTPGTGGSFAKNIQYF. The CDR3 region has the DNA TGCGCCAGCAGCTCAACTCCCGGGACAGGGGGCTCGTTCGCCAAAAACATTCAGTACTTC. The rearrangement uses TRBV5-1 and TRBJ2-4; 12 nucleotides agree with TRBD1. Germline V lookup: CDR1 SGHRS, CDR2 YFSETQ. Unmatched junction bases numbered 14, after V lost 3 bases and J lost 1 base. This CDR3 is 20 amino acids long.

V gene TRBV29-1 combines with J gene TRBJ2-3, with 7 bases aligning to TRBD2. Germline lookup yields CDR1 SQVTM and CDR2 ANQGSEA. The ends lost 5 bases at V and 0 bases at J; junction bases unmatched: 11. The CDR3 is 16 amino acids. The CDR3 nucleotides read TGCAGCGTTTCAGGATGGCTGCGGGGGAGCACAGATACGCAGTATTTT. Protein sequence: CSVSGWLRGSTDTQYF.

The V call is TRBV5-1, the J call TRBJ1-4, with 9 bases aligning to TRBD1. CDR1 and CDR2 (germline): SGHRS, YFSETQ. The junction had 6 bases not matched to a gene; V was cut back by 4 bases and J by 8 bases. The CDR3 is 14 amino acids. The CDR3 loop is CASSVQGAEEKLFF. The DNA for the CDR3 is TGCGCCAGCAGCGTACAGGGGGCAGAAGAAAAACTGTTTTTT.

The genes are TRBV10-3 and TRBJ1-1, with D maybe TRBD1 (6 bases). The ends were cut back, 6 bases at V and 4 bases at J, with 15 bases in the middle. The germline V gene encodes CDR1 ENHRY and CDR2 SYGVKD. CDR3 length equals 14 residues. The CDR3 sequence is CAISRSGDPTEAFF. CDR3 sequence (DNA): TGTGCCATCAGCCGATCAGGGGATCCCACTGAAGCTTTCTTT.

The chain is built from TRBV11-3 and TRBJ2-7, with D possibly being TRBD1 (5 bases). The germline V gene has CDR1 SGHNT and CDR2 YENEEA. This CDR3 contains 13 residues. V lost 4 bases and J 4 bases, leaving 11 bases between the germline ends. In DNA, the CDR3 is TGTGCCAGCAGCTCGCGCAGGGATTACGAGCAGTACTTC. Its translation is CASSSRRDYEQYF.

As DNA, the CDR3 is TGTGCCAGCAGAAGCAGCGGGAGGCCCGGGGAGCAGTACTTC. Translated: CASRSSGRPGEQYF. The V gene is TRBV6-5, the J gene TRBJ2-7; the match to TRBD2 covers 9 bases. With V trimmed by 6 bases and J by 7 bases, 10 bases remained unmatched. The germline V gene encodes CDR1 MNHEY and CDR2 SVGAGI. This CDR3 is 14 amino acids long.

The chain's CDR3 is CASSLESGTYEQYF. The CDR3 DNA reads as TGTGCCAGCAGTTTGGAAAGCGGGACCTACGAGCAGTACTTC. V and J are TRBV27 and TRBJ2-7; 7 bases map to TRBD2. Looked up from germline, CDR1 is MNHEY and CDR2 is SMNVEV (reference sequence). V was clipped by 3 bases and J by 2 bases; unmatched bases: 4. This CDR3 is built from 14 residues.